Listed here are 29 T cell receptor beta chains from one sample, sequenced in a study of cytomegalovirus exposure and HLA in healthy donors. A multiplex PCR was run with 60 Vbeta primers and 13 Jbeta primers. Assay used: immunoSEQ multiplex PCR; TCRdb lists only in-frame clones, some missing. The repertoire holds some 130,000 clones, with about three quarters as singletons. Material: PBMCs. These receptors came from a male donor in good health and CMV-seropositive.

The gene calls are TRBV13 and TRBJ2-7, with D possibly matching TRBD2 (5 bases). The ends were cut back, 2 bases at V and 1 base at J, with 6 bases in the middle. The CDR3 runs 13 residues. CDR1 is PRHDT and CDR2 is FYEKMQ in the germline V gene (reference sequence). CDR3 bases: TGTGCCAGCAGCTTACGGACTTCCTACGAGCAGTACTTC. Translating it yields CASSLRTSYEQYF.

This rearrangement joins TRBV25-1 to TRBJ2-7, with 7 bases that match TRBD1. The junction had 6 bases not matched to a gene; V was cut back by 1 base and J by 3 bases. CDR3 length: 15 residues. CDR1 and CDR2 from the germline V gene are MGHDK and SYGVNS. The CDR3 is CASSESATGYYEQYF. The CDR3 bases are TGTGCCAGCAGTGAATCTGCGACAGGGTACTACGAGCAGTACTTC.

The V and J genes are TRBV5-4 and TRBJ2-5; 8 bases line up with TRBD1. J was trimmed by 5 bases and V by 3 bases; bases with no gene match: 3. CDR1 and CDR2 from the germline V gene are SGHNT and YYREEE (reference sequence). CDR3 length equals 13 residues. The CDR3: CASSSGGLETQYF. In nucleotides, the CDR3 is TGTGCCAGCAGCTCAGGGGGCCTGGAGACCCAGTACTTC.

The gene calls are TRBV23-1 and TRBJ2-1, with D perhaps TRBD2 (6 bases). TRBV23-1 counts as an open reading frame of uncertain function. V was clipped by 7 bases and J by 4 bases, with 17 bases between them. The CDR3 has 15 residues. The CDR3 loop is CASTIRPRGYNEQFF. CDR3 DNA sequence: TGCGCCAGCACTATCAGACCCCGGGGGTACAATGAGCAGTTCTTC.

This clone is a singleton in its sample. V and J are TRBV6-6 and TRBJ1-2; D unresolved. CDR3 length: 14 residues. Germline CDR1 MNHNY, CDR2 SVGAGI (reference sequence). V gave up 2 bases and J gave up 3 bases, with 10 bases separating them. The CDR3 reads CASSYSGEDYGYTF. The CDR3 DNA reads as TGTGCCAGCAGTTACAGCGGGGAGGACTATGGCTACACCTTC.

As regards this clone: Relative to the germline gene, one junction end is altered; a read error may explain this. This chain links TRBV5-6 with TRBJ1-5; a weak D match, TRBD1 (6 bases). The CDR3 runs 17 residues. The germline gives CDR1 SGHDT, CDR2 YYEEEE. The CDR3 loop is CASSLVGLMGANSDAVF. The CDR3 bases are TGTGCCAGCAGCTTGGTCGGTCTAATGGGGGCCAACTCTGATGCCGTTTTT.

The chain has TRBV5-1 and TRBJ2-5, with D perhaps TRBD1 (6 bases). V was shortened by 2 bases and J by 1 base, with 12 bases between the two germline ends. The germline gives CDR1 SGHRS, CDR2 YFSETQ. This CDR3 has 15 amino acids. CDR3 nucleotides: TGCGCCAGCAGCTTTCAGCCAGGGGCCCAAGAGACCCAGTACTTC. Residues: CASSFQPGAQETQYF.

The CDR3: CASSQSGHKSNQPQHF. CDR3 bases: TGCGCCAGCAGTCAATCGGGGCACAAATCCAATCAGCCCCAGCATTTT. J is TRBJ1-5 and V is TRBV23-1; a weak D match, TRBD1 (5 bases). TRBV23-1 is annotated as an ORF whose role is uncertain. Trimming took 0 bases from V and 3 from J, leaving 12 bases between them. The CDR3 extends over 16 amino acids.

The rearrangement links TRBV6-5 to TRBJ2-3; D might be TRBD2 (5 bases). The V and J ends lost 0 bases and 4 bases respectively, with 8 bases between them. This CDR3 region has 14 residues. CDR1 and CDR2 (germline): MNHEY, SVGAGI. The CDR3 sequence is CASSYSRRADTQYF. DNA for the CDR3: TGTGCCAGCAGTTACTCCAGGCGGGCAGATACGCAGTATTTT.

Only a few counts were recorded for this clone. This rearrangement joins TRBV27 to TRBJ2-7; maybe TRBD1 (6 bases). CDR1 and CDR2 (germline): MNHEY, SMNVEV (reference sequence). V was clipped by 4 bases and J by 1 base, with 14 bases between them. This CDR3 is built from 15 residues. The CDR3 DNA follows: TGTGCCAGCAGTTCCAGGGGAATCGGGTCCTACGAGCAGTACTTC. It encodes CASSSRGIGSYEQYF.

The rearrangement uses TRBV5-8 and TRBJ1-5; D remains ambiguous. Germline CDR1 and CDR2: SGHTS and YDEGEE. The CDR3 has 14 residues. V was shortened by 1 base and J by 0 bases, with 5 bases between the two germline ends. CDR3 nucleotides: TGTGCCAGCAGCTTGCGGAGTAGCAATCAGCCCCAGCATTTT. Protein sequence: CASSLRSSNQPQHF.

The rearrangement joins TRBV6-5 to TRBJ2-2; D remains unclear. Germline V gene sequence: CDR1 MNHEY, CDR2 SVGAGI. CDR3 length equals 14 residues. Trimming left V 6 bases short and J 4 bases short, with 12 bases between. CDR3 in amino acids: CASSTLARTGELFF. The DNA of the CDR3 is TGTGCCAGCAGCACCTTAGCCCGCACCGGGGAGCTGTTTTTT.

This chain uses TRBV7-9 with TRBJ1-4; tentative D call: TRBD1 (6 bases). Trimming cost V 3 bases and J 7 bases, with 15 bases left between them. Per the germline V gene, CDR1 is SEHNR and CDR2 is FQNEAQ (reference sequence). The CDR3 totals 15 residues. The CDR3 loop is CASSLPPRTAEKLFF. In DNA, the CDR3 is TGTGCCAGCAGCTTGCCACCCCGGACAGCTGAAAAACTGTTTTTT.

This clone was counted once. The chain uses TRBV7-3 and TRBJ1-1; 9 nucleotides line up with TRBD1. Germline CDR1 reads SGHTA; CDR2 reads FQGTGA. CDR3 length: 17 amino acids. J lost 4 bases, V lost 1 base, and 10 bases had no gene match. DNA of the CDR3: TGTGCCAGCAGCTTAAAAGGGACAGGGTCCCTCGGCACTGAAGCTTTCTTT. It translates to CASSLKGTGSLGTEAFF.

The V and J genes are TRBV6-5 and TRBJ2-2; 9 nucleotides line up with TRBD1. The germline gives CDR1 MNHEY, CDR2 SVGAGI. The trim removed 8 bases at V and 4 bases at J, leaving 8 bases unmatched. This CDR3 is built from 15 residues. CDR3 bases: TGTGCCAGCGGAACACAGGGGGCAGGCACCGGGGAGCTGTTTTTT. It is translated as CASGTQGAGTGELFF.

The chain is built from TRBV7-8 and TRBJ2-7; 8 bases match TRBD2. The CDR3 runs to 17 residues. V lost 1 base to trimming and J lost 5 bases; unmatched junction nucleotides: 13. Germline V gives CDR1 SGHVS, CDR2 FQNEAQ. CDR3 region: CASSLVGFSGTRNEQYF. In DNA form, the CDR3 reads TGTGCCAGCAGCTTAGTGGGTTTTTCAGGGACTAGAAACGAGCAGTACTTC.

The chain links TRBV9 to TRBJ2-1; perhaps TRBD1 as D (5 bases). Germline V lookup: CDR1 SGDLS, CDR2 YYNGEE. V was clipped by 3 bases and J by 8 bases, with 12 bases between them. The length of the CDR3 is 13 residues. CDR3 bases: TGTGCCAGCAGCGCCAATCCCAGGGATGAGCAGTTCTTC. Its protein is CASSANPRDEQFF.

This chain links TRBV5-6 with TRBJ2-5; D not certain. The CDR3 consists of 14 residues. The V end was cut by 0 bases, the J end by 2 bases, with 8 bases between. Germline values: CDR1 SGHDT, CDR2 YYEEEE. The chain's CDR3 is CASSLGHLQETQYF. Here the CDR3 DNA reads TGTGCCAGCAGCTTGGGACACTTACAAGAGACCCAGTACTTC. The full variable domain, in which reference TRBV5-6 and TRBJ2-5 provide the parts outside the CDR3, is DAGVTQSPTHLIKTRGQQVTLRCSPKSGHDTVSWYQQALGQGPQFIFQYYEEEERQRGNFPDRFSGHQFPNYSSELNVNALLLGDSALYLCASSLGHLQETQYFGPGTRLLVL.

The CDR3 loop is CASSQESRPGSDTQYF. CDR3 DNA: TGCGCCAGCAGCCAAGAAAGTCGTCCGGGGTCAGATACGCAGTATTTT. The chain joins TRBV4-3 to TRBJ2-3; D possibly corresponds to TRBD2 (5 bases). Trimming removed 0 bases from V and 4 bases from J, with 14 bases in between. CDR1 is LGHNA and CDR2 is YSLEER in the germline V gene. The CDR3 is 16 amino acids.

This clone was counted once. This rearrangement joins TRBV6-1 to TRBJ1-1, with a possible D match to TRBD1 (5 bases). Germline V gives CDR1 MNHNS, CDR2 SASEGT. The V end was cut by 4 bases, the J end by 4 bases, with 10 bases between. CDR3 length: 13 amino acids. The chain's CDR3 is CASSVRVATEAFF. For the CDR3, the DNA is TGTGCCAGCAGTGTCAGGGTTGCCACTGAAGCTTTCTTT.

In DNA, the CDR3 is TGTGCCAGCGGGACAGCCCCTAATAACTATGGCTACACCTTC. It encodes CASGTAPNNYGYTF. The V call is TRBV9, the J call TRBJ1-2, with 7 nucleotides matching TRBD1. V trimming: 7 bases; J trimming: 1 base; junction bases outside the gene matches: 7. Germline V gives CDR1 SGDLS, CDR2 YYNGEE. The CDR3 has 14 amino acids.

The gene calls are TRBV28 and TRBJ2-2; the match to TRBD2 covers 11 bases. V was pared by 3 bases and J by 7 bases, with 4 bases of the junction left unmatched. CDR1 is MDHEN and CDR2 is SYDVKM in the germline V gene. The CDR3 spans 15 residues. CDR3 sequence: CASSFSGRAGGELFF. The CDR3 region has the DNA TGTGCCAGCAGTTTTAGCGGGAGGGCTGGCGGGGAGCTGTTTTTT.

This clone was counted between two and nine times. The J gene is TRBJ2-7, the V gene TRBV25-1; 7 bases align to TRBD1. The CDR3 runs to 14 residues. Germline values: CDR1 MGHDK, CDR2 SYGVNS. V lost 1 base to trimming and J lost 3 bases; unmatched junction nucleotides: 3. The CDR3 spells CASSEWGQSYEQYF. CDR3 sequence (DNA): TGTGCCAGCAGTGAATGGGGACAGAGCTACGAGCAGTACTTC.

The rearrangement links TRBV4-1 to TRBJ2-1, with 8 positions matching TRBD1. CDR3 length equals 13 residues. CDR1 MGHRA and CDR2 YSYEKL come from the germline V gene. V was clipped by 4 bases and J by 7 bases; unmatched bases: 3. The CDR3 DNA reads as TGCGCCAGCAGCCCCCGGACAGGGAATGAGCAGTTCTTC. It yields the protein CASSPRTGNEQFF.

The CDR3 here is CASSLSSYRSTDTQYF. The CDR3 region has the DNA TGTGCCAGCAGTTTATCGTCGTATCGTAGCACAGATACGCAGTATTTT. The gene calls are TRBV27 and TRBJ2-3; D gene unclear. The CDR3 is 16 residues long. The germline V gene has CDR1 MNHEY and CDR2 SMNVEV (reference sequence). Trimming took 0 bases from V and 0 from J, leaving 10 bases between them.

V usage is TRBV28 and J usage is TRBJ2-5; 14 positions agree with TRBD2. Unmatched junction bases numbered 5, after V lost 4 bases and J lost 4 bases. Looked up from germline, CDR1 is MDHEN and CDR2 is SYDVKM. The CDR3 totals 16 residues. The CDR3, as DNA: TGTGCCAGCAGTTCACTCGGGACTAGCGGGAGAGAGACCCAGTACTTC. It encodes CASSSLGTSGRETQYF.

A few counts support this clone. J is TRBJ1-4 and V is TRBV4-1; D unresolved. The CDR3 length is 16 residues. The V end lost 1 base, the J end lost 5 bases, and 14 bases lay between the germline ends. Germline CDR1 reads MGHRA; CDR2 reads YSYEKL. Here the CDR3 reads CASSQGTRNNNEKLFF. The CDR3 bases are TGCGCCAGCAGCCAAGGGACTCGTAATAACAATGAAAAACTGTTTTTT.

This sequence joins TRBV9 and TRBJ2-5; 9 positions agree with TRBD2. Per germline, CDR1 SGDLS and CDR2 YYNGEE. V trimming: 0 bases; J trimming: 1 base; junction bases outside the gene matches: 7. The CDR3 spans 17 residues. CDR3 bases: TGTGCCAGCAGCGTAGCTCAAAGAGCGGGGGGCCAAGAGACCCAGTACTTC. Translation gives CASSVAQRAGGQETQYF.

The J gene is TRBJ2-7, the V gene TRBV6-6, with D perhaps TRBD2 (5 bases). The CDR3 length is 11 residues. The V gene's germline CDR1 is MNHNY and CDR2 SVGAGI (reference sequence). Trimming removed 5 bases at V and 7 bases at J, with 9 bases between. This CDR3 is CASSDGIEQYF. CDR3 nucleotides: TGTGCCAGCAGTGACGGGATTGAGCAGTACTTC.